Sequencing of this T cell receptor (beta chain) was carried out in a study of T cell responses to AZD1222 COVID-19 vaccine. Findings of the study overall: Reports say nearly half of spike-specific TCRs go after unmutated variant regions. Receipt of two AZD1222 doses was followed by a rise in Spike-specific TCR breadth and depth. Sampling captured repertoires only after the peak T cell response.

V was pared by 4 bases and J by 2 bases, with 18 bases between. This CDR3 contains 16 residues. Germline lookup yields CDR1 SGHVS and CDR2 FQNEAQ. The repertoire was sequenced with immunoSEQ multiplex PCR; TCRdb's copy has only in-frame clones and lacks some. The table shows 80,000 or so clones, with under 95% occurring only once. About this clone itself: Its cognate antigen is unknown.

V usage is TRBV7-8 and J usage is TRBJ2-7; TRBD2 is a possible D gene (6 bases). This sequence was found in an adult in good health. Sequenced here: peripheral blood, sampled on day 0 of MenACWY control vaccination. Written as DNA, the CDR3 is TGTGCCAGCAGCTCTCCTACCGGGAGATGGGCCTACGAGCAGTACTTC. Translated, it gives CASSSPTGRWAYEQYF.